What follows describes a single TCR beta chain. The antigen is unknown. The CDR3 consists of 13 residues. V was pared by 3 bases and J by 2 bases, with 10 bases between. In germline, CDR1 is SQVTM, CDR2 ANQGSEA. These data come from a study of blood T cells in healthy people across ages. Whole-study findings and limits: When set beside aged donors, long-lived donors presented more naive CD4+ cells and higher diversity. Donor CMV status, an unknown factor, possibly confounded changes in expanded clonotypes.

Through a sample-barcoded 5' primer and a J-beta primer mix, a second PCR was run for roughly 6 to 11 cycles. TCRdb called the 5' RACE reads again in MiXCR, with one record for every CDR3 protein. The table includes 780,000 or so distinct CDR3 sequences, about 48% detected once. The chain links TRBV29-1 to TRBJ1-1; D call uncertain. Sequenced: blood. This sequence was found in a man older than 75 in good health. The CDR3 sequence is CSVEAVANTEAFF. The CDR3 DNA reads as TGCAGCGTTGAGGCAGTCGCAAACACTGAAGCTTTCTTT.